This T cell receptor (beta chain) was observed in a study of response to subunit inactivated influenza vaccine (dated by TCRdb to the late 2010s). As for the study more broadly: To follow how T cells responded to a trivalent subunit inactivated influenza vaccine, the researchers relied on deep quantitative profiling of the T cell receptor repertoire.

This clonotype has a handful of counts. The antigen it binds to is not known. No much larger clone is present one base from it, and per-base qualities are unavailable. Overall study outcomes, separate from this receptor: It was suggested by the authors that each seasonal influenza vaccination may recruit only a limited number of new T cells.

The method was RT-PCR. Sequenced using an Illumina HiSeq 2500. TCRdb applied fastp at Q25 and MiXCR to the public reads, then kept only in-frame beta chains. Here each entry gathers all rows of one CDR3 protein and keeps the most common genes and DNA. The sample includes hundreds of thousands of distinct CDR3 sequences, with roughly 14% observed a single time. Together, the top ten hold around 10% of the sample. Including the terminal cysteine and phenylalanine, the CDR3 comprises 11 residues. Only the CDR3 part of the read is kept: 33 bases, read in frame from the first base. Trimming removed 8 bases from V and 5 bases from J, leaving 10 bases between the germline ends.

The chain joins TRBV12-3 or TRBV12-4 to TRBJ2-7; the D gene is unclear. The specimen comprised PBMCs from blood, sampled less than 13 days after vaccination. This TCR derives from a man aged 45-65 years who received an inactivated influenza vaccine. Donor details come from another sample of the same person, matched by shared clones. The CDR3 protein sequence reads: CASSFGNEQYF. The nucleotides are TGTGCCAGCTCGTTTGGCAACGAGCAGTACTTC.